The clone carrying this TCR beta chain has just a few counts. This table comes from immunoSEQ multiplex PCR, and its TCRdb copy is limited to in-frame clones, with some not included. This table holds roughly 46,000 clones, around 82% found once. Trimming shortened V by 5 bases and J by 0 bases, and 14 bases separated the two germline ends. The CDR3 consists of 16 residues. Germline CDR1 reads SEHNR; CDR2 reads FQNEAQ (reference sequence). This record belongs to a study of PD-L1 blockade in urothelial cancer. Study-wide context: Starting in about 2014, patients were given atezolizumab (1,200 mg intravenously every 3 weeks). Median T cell yield per blood sample was over 130,000 cells.

Specified time point: peripheral blood 6 weeks after treatment start. Here the sequenced sample was PBMCs, taken around atezolizumab (anti-PD-L1) treatment. This clonotype was sampled from a middle-aged man with urothelial cancer. The chain employs TRBV7-9 and TRBJ2-1; perhaps TRBD1 as D (6 bases). CDR3 in DNA: TGTGCCAGCAGCCAAGACAGGAGAAGCTCCTACAATGAGCAGTTCTTC. Protein product: CASSQDRRSSYNEQFF.